What follows describes a single T cell receptor beta chain. These data belong to a study of control samples from healthy donors and cancer patients. V dropped 6 bases and J dropped 8; count of bases not matched to a gene: 6. The CDR3 runs to 13 residues. In germline, CDR1 is SQVTM, CDR2 ANQGSEA. Using immunoSEQ multiplex PCR, the repertoire was profiled, and TCRdb retains in-frame clones only, with some absent. The data show some 140,000 clones, 94% seen once. Sequencing was carried out using blood. This rearrangement joins TRBV29-1 to TRBJ2-1; 11 bases are a match to TRBD2. This sequence originates from a man aged 35 to 55 in good health. CDR3 in DNA: TGCAGCGTGGGTAGCGGGGGGGTGTATGAGCAGTTCTTC. It encodes CSVGSGGVYEQFF.